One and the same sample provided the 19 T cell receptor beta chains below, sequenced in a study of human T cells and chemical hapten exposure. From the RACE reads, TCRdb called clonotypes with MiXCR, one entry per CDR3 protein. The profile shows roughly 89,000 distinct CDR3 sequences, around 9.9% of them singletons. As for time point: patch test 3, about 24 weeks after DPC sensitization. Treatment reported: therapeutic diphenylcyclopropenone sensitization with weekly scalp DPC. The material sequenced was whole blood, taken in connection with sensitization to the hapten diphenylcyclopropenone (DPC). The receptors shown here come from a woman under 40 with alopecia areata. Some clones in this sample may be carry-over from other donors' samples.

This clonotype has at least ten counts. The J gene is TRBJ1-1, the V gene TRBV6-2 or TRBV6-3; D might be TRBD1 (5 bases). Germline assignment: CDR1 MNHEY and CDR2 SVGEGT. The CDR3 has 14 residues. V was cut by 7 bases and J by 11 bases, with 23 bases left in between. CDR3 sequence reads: CASTFQIWGADAFF. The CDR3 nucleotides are TGTGCCAGCACGTTTCAGATCTGGGGCGCGGACGCTTTCTTT.

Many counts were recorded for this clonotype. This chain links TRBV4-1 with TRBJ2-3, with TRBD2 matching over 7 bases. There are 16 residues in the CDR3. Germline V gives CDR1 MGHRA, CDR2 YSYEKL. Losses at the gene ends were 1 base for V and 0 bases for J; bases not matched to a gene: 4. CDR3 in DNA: TGCGCCAGCAGCCAAGGAGCGGGGCCTAGCACAGATACGCAGTATTTT. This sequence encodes CASSQGAGPSTDTQYF.

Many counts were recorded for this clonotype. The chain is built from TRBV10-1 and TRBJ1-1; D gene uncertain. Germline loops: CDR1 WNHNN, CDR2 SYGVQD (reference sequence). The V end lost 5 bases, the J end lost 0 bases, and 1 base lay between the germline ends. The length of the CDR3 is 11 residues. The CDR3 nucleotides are TGCGCCAGCAGTATGAACACTGAAGCTTTCTTT. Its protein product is CASSMNTEAFF.

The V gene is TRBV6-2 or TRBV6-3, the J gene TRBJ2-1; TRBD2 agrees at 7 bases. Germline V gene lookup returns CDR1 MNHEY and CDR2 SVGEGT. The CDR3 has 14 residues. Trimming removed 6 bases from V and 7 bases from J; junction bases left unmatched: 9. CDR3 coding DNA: TGTGCCAGCAGCCCAGCGGGACTGGGTAATGAGCAGTTCTTC. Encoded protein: CASSPAGLGNEQFF.

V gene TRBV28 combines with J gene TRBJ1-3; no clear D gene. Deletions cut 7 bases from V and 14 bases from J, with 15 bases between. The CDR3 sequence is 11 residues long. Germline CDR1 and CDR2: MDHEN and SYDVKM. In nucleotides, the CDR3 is TGTGCCAGCACCAACTCTGTGGGCCTATATTTT. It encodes CASTNSVGLYF.

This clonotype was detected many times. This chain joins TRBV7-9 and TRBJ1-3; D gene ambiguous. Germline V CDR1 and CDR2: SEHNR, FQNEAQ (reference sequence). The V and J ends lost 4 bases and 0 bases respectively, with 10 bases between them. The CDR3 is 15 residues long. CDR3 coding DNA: TGTGCCAGCAGCTCCTCCTTGGCCTCTGGAAACACCATATATTTT. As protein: CASSSSLASGNTIYF. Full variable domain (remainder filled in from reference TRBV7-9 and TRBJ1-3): DTGVSQNPRHKITKRGQNVTFRCDPISEHNRLYWYRQTLGQGPEFLTYFQNEAQLEKSRLLSDRFSAERPKGSFSTLEIQRTEQGDSAMYLCASSSSLASGNTIYFGEGSWLTVV.

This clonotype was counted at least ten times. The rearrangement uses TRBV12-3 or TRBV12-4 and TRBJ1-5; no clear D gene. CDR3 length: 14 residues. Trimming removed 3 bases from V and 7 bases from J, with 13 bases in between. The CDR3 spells CASSFSGFGQPQHF. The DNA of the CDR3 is TGTGCCAGCAGTTTTTCGGGCTTTGGGCAGCCCCAGCATTTT.

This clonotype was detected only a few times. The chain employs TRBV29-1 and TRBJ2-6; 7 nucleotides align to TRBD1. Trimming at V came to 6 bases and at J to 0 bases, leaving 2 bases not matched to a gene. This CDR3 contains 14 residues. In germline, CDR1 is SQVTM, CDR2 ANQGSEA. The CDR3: CSVGTVSGANVLTF. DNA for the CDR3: TGCAGCGTGGGGACAGTCTCTGGGGCCAACGTCCTGACTTTC.

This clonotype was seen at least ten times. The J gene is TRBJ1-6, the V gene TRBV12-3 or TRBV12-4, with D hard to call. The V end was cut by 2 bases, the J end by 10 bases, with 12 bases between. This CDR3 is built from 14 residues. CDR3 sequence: CASSLRRPRSPLHF. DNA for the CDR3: TGTGCCAGCAGTTTAAGGCGGCCTCGATCACCCCTCCACTTT.

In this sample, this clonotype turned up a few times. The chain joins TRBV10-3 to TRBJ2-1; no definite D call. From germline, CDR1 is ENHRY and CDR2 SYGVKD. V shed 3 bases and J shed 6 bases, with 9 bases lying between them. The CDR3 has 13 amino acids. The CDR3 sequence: CAISDGTGNEQFF. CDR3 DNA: TGTGCCATCAGTGACGGCACTGGCAATGAGCAGTTCTTC.

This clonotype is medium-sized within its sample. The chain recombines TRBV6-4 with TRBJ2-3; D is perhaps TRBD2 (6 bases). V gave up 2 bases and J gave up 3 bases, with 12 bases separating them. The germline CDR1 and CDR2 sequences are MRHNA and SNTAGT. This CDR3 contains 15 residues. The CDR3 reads CASSDAFGGTDTQYF. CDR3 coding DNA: TGTGCCAGCAGTGACGCCTTCGGGGGAACAGATACGCAGTATTTT.

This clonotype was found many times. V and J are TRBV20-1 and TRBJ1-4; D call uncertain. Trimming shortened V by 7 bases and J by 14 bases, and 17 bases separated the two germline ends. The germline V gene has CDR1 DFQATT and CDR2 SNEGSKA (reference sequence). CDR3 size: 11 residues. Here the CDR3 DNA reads TGCAGTGGGGCCAGCCGGGGAGGTCTGTTTTTT. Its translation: CSGASRGGLFF.

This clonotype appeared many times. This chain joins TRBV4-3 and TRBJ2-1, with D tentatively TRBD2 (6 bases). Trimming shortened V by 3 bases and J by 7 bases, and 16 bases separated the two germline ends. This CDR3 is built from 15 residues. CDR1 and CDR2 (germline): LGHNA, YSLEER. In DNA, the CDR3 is TGCGCCAGCAGCCAGGGGCTAGGTCGGGGGAATGAGCAGTTCTTC. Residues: CASSQGLGRGNEQFF.

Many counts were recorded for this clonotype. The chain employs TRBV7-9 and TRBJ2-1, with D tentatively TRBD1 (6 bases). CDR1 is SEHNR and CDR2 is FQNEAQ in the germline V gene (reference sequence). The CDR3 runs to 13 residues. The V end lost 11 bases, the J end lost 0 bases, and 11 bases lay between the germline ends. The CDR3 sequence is CAGGRSSYNEQFF. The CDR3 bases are TGTGCCGGGGGCAGAAGCTCCTACAATGAGCAGTTCTTC.

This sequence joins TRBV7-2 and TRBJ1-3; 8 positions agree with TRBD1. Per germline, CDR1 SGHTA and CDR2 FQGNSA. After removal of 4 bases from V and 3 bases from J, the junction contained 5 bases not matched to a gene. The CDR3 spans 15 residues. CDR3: CASSYYRGDGNTIYF. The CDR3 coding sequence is TGTGCCAGCAGCTACTACAGGGGGGATGGAAACACCATATATTTT. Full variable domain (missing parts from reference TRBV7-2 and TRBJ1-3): GAGVSQSPSNKVTEKGKDVELRCDPISGHTALYWYRQSLGQGLEFLIYFQGNSAPDKSGLPSDRFSAERTGGSVSTLTIQRTQQEDSAVYLCASSYYRGDGNTIYFGEGSWLTVV.

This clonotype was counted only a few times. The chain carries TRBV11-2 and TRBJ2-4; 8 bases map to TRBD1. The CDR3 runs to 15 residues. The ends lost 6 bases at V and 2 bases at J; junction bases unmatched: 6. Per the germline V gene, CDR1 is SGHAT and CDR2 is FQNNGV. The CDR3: CASSAGQGSKNIQYF. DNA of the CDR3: TGTGCCAGCAGTGCCGGACAGGGATCCAAAAACATTCAGTACTTC.

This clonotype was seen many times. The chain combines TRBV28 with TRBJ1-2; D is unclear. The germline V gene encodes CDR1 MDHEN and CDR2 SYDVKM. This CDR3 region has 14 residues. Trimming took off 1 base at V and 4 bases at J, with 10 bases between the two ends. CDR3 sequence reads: CASSLSVISYGYTF. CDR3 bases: TGTGCCAGCAGTTTATCCGTAATTTCCTATGGCTACACCTTC.

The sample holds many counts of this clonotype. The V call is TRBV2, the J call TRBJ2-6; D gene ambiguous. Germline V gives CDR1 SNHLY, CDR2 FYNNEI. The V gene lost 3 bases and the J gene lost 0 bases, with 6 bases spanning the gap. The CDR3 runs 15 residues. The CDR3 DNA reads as TGTGCCAGCAGTGAGACGAACTCTGGGGCCAACGTCCTGACTTTC. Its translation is CASSETNSGANVLTF.

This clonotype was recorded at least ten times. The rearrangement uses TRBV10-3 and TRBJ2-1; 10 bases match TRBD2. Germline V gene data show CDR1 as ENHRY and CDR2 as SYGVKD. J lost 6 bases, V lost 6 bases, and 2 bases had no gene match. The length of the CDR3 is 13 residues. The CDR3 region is CAIRGTSVNEQFF. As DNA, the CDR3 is TGTGCCATCAGAGGGACTAGCGTCAATGAGCAGTTCTTC.